The 20 T cell receptor beta chains listed next were all sequenced from one sample in a study of beta chain features in type 1 diabetes. Study-level findings and limits: The study found moderately but significantly shorter TCRB CDR3s in all four CD4+ subsets of Type 1 diabetes patients.

TCRB transcripts that were expressed got sequenced, as all of the isolated RNA had been reverse transcribed. Assay: immunoSEQ multiplex PCR; the TCRdb copy retains only in-frame clones and omits some. The sample comprises hundreds of thousands of clones, around 15% of which are singletons, and roughly 0.04% rests with the top ten. No antigens are known for them. The source material was naive CD4+ T cells from blood. These receptors came from a man between 18 and 35 years old with type 1 diabetes.

This rearrangement joins TRBV7-9 to TRBJ1-1; maybe TRBD1 (5 bases). Germline V lookup: CDR1 SEHNR, CDR2 FQNEAQ (reference sequence). This CDR3 region has 14 residues. V was trimmed by 2 bases and J by 4 bases, leaving 11 bases between them. This CDR3 reads CASSLLGGSTEAFF. CDR3 nucleotide sequence: TGTGCCAGCAGCTTATTGGGGGGTAGCACTGAAGCTTTCTTT. The whole variable domain, filled in from reference TRBV7-9 and TRBJ1-1, reads DTGVSQNPRHKITKRGQNVTFRCDPISEHNRLYWYRQTLGQGPEFLTYFQNEAQLEKSRLLSDRFSAERPKGSFSTLEIQRTEQGDSAMYLCASSLLGGSTEAFFGQGTRLTVV.

There are a few counts of this clone. The gene calls are TRBV30 and TRBJ2-5; D is ambiguous. The V gene lost 0 bases and the J gene lost 1 base, with 9 bases spanning the gap. CDR1 and CDR2 (germline): GTSNPN, SVGIG (reference sequence). The CDR3 sequence is 14 residues long. The CDR3, as DNA: TGTGCCTGGAGTGTCCGGCAGCCCCAAGAGACCCAGTACTTC. Amino acids: CAWSVRQPQETQYF.

This clone was recorded only once. The CDR3 spells CASSSGQGRDGYTF. For the CDR3, the DNA is TGTGCCAGCAGTTCGGGACAGGGGAGGGATGGCTACACCTTC. V usage is TRBV6-5 and J usage is TRBJ1-2, with 10 nucleotides matching TRBD1. Germline trimming cut 4 bases from V and 6 bases from J; bases unmatched to any gene: 5. The CDR3 consists of 14 residues. Germline CDR1 and CDR2: MNHEY and SVGAGI.

V and J are TRBV28 and TRBJ2-2; TRBD2 matches at 13 bases. Germline CDR1 and CDR2: MDHEN and SYDVKM. The CDR3 has 16 residues. Trimming took 1 base from V and 6 from J; bases not matched to a gene: 2. The DNA of the CDR3 is TGTGCCAGCAGTTTATCCACTAGCGGGAGGGCCGGGGAGCTGTTTTTT. Amino acid sequence: CASSLSTSGRAGELFF.

This clone was seen a handful of times. This chain connects TRBV12-2 to TRBJ1-1; TRBD1 is taken as the D call from the table, unchecked against the DNA. TRBV12-2 is a pseudogene segment. This CDR3 has 15 amino acids. The CDR3 loop reads CASRLAVALNTEAFF. In DNA form, the CDR3 reads TGTGCAAGTCGCTTAGCGGTGGCCTTGAACACTGAAGCTTTCTTT.

The V gene is TRBV4-2, the J gene TRBJ2-5; 7 nucleotides match TRBD2. This CDR3 comprises 16 residues. Looked up from germline, CDR1 is LGHNA and CDR2 is YNFKEQ. V dropped 3 bases and J dropped 2; count of bases not matched to a gene: 9. In DNA, the CDR3 is TGTGCCAGCAGCCAGCACCGGGACTACAGACAAGAGACCCAGTACTTC. It specifies CASSQHRDYRQETQYF.

The rearrangement uses TRBV29-1 and TRBJ1-2; TRBD1 agrees at 9 bases. CDR3 length: 14 residues. Losses at the gene ends were 0 bases for V and 6 bases for J; bases not matched to a gene: 5. Germline CDR1 and CDR2: SQVTM and ANQGSEA. CDR3 amino acids: CSVEEGTGYDGYTF. In nucleotides, the CDR3 is TGCAGCGTTGAAGAGGGGACAGGGTACGATGGCTACACCTTC. The variable domain in full, completed from reference TRBV29-1 and TRBJ1-2, reads SAVISQKPSRDICQRGTSLTIQCQVDSQVTMMFWYRQQPGQSLTLIATANQGSEATYESGFVIDKFPISRPNLTFSTLTVSNMSPEDSSIYLCSVEEGTGYDGYTFGSGTRLTVV.

The V gene is TRBV7-9, the J gene TRBJ1-6; D unclear. Germline-derived CDR1 and CDR2 are SEHNR and FQNEAQ (reference sequence). With 1 base removed from V and 4 bases from J, the gap between germline ends came to 11 bases. This CDR3 has 16 amino acids. This chain's CDR3 is CASSLGGGPYNSPLHF. For the CDR3, the DNA is TGTGCCAGCAGCTTAGGTGGAGGGCCGTATAATTCACCCCTCCACTTT.

This clone was observed a handful of times. The same CDR3 arises from other DNA sequences in this sample as well. The chain joins TRBV6-5 to TRBJ1-2; D gene uncertain. Per germline, CDR1 MNHEY and CDR2 SVGAGI. Trimming left V 0 bases short and J 5 bases short, with 10 bases between. This CDR3 contains 14 residues. The CDR3 DNA reads as TGTGCCAGCAGTTACTCGAAAGGCCTTTATGGCTACACCTTC. It is translated as CASSYSKGLYGYTF.

This chain joins TRBV29-1 and TRBJ2-3; D possibly corresponds to TRBD2 (5 bases). Germline V gene sequence: CDR1 SQVTM, CDR2 ANQGSEA. V shed 1 base and J shed 4 bases, with 12 bases lying between them. The CDR3 loop spans 14 amino acids. CDR3 DNA: TGCAGCGTTGAAGGCACGGGGAGACCAGATACGCAGTATTTT. Translating it yields CSVEGTGRPDTQYF.

The chain couples TRBV10-3 to TRBJ2-1, with 12 bases identical to TRBD2. This CDR3 is built from 13 residues. The germline V gene encodes CDR1 ENHRY and CDR2 SYGVKD. V lost 11 bases to trimming and J lost 7 bases; unmatched junction nucleotides: 6. The CDR3 sequence is CADTSGRRNEQFF. DNA for the CDR3: TGTGCCGACACTAGCGGGAGGAGGAATGAGCAGTTCTTC.

This clone was detected a few times. The rearrangement links TRBV29-1 to TRBJ2-3, with TRBD1 matching 7 bases. Germline V gene lookup returns CDR1 SQVTM and CDR2 ANQGSEA. The CDR3 loop spans 15 amino acids. The V segment lost 3 bases and the J segment 4 bases; nucleotides outside the gene matches: 10. CDR3 nucleotides: TGCAGCGTTGATGTCGCAGGGGGAACCGCAGATACGCAGTATTTT. It specifies CSVDVAGGTADTQYF.

The CDR3 spells CAWRGTENQPQHF. The CDR3 coding sequence is TGTGCCTGGAGAGGGACAGAGAATCAGCCCCAGCATTTT. The chain employs TRBV30 and TRBJ1-5; 7 bases line up with TRBD1. CDR1 is GTSNPN, CDR2 SVGIG, per germline (reference sequence). The junction had 3 bases not matched to a gene; V was cut back by 3 bases and J by 4 bases. CDR3 length equals 13 residues.

This clone was found a few times. This specimen includes other DNA sequences encoding the same CDR3. This rearrangement joins TRBV6-5 to TRBJ2-7, with D perhaps given as TRBD1 or TRBD2 (5 bases each). The length of the CDR3 is 15 residues. Trimming took 0 bases from V and 3 from J, leaving 12 bases between them. CDR1 is MNHEY and CDR2 is SVGAGI in the germline V gene. The CDR3 region is CASSYSSAGSYEQYF. As DNA, the CDR3 is TGTGCCAGCAGTTACTCTTCGGCAGGGAGCTACGAGCAGTACTTC.

This clone was seen only a few times. The chain is built from TRBV4-1 and TRBJ2-5, with TRBD1 matching 8 bases. J was trimmed by 5 bases and V by 1 base; bases with no gene match: 3. CDR3 size: 14 residues. CDR1 is MGHRA, CDR2 YSYEKL, per germline. The CDR3 sequence is CASSQGQGMETQYF. As DNA, the CDR3 is TGCGCCAGCAGCCAAGGACAGGGGATGGAGACCCAGTACTTC.

The rearrangement links TRBV29-1 to TRBJ1-1, with a tentative D call TRBD1 (5 bases). This CDR3 is built from 14 residues. Germline loops: CDR1 SQVTM, CDR2 ANQGSEA. V lost 5 bases, J lost 0 bases, and 13 bases lay in between. CDR3 sequence reads: CSVTRQNLNTEAFF. Here the CDR3 DNA reads TGCAGCGTTACTAGACAGAACCTGAACACTGAAGCTTTCTTT.

This clone turned up a few times. The genes are TRBV6-6 and TRBJ2-5, with 7 bases aligning to TRBD2. In germline, CDR1 is MNHNY, CDR2 SVGAGI (reference sequence). The length of the CDR3 is 13 residues. Trimming removed 6 bases from V and 7 bases from J; junction bases left unmatched: 8. CDR3 DNA sequence: TGTGCCAGCAGCCTGACGGGGGGTAGGACCCAGTACTTC. Residues: CASSLTGGRTQYF.

A note on this clone: This specimen includes other DNA sequences encoding the same CDR3. The CDR3 DNA reads TGTGCCAGCAGCGTGGCGGGGGCGTACAATGAGCAGTTCTTC. It yields the protein CASSVAGAYNEQFF. The genes are TRBV9 and TRBJ2-1; the D gene is possibly TRBD2 (7 bases). CDR1 SGDLS and CDR2 YYNGEE come from the germline V gene. Trimming pared 2 bases from V and 4 bases from J, leaving 10 bases between. CDR3 length equals 14 residues.

This clone has only a few counts. The chain has TRBV29-1 and TRBJ2-2, with no clear D. The CDR3 contains 13 residues. The germline CDR1 and CDR2 sequences are SQVTM and ANQGSEA. The germline V and J ends were trimmed by 5 bases and 5 bases, with 12 bases remaining between them. This CDR3 reads CSVSPFRTGELFF. CDR3 nucleotide sequence: TGCAGCGTTTCCCCATTTCGGACCGGGGAGCTGTTTTTT.

This clone was detected a few times. The chain has TRBV30 and TRBJ1-6; D unclear. Trimming cost V 1 base and J 16 bases, with 11 bases left between them. CDR1 is GTSNPN and CDR2 is SVGIG in the germline V gene (reference sequence). CDR3 length: 11 residues. CDR3 residues: CAWSATFLLHF. The CDR3 DNA reads as TGTGCCTGGAGTGCAACCTTCCTTCTCCACTTT.